This T cell receptor (beta chain) comes out of a study of blood T cell repertoires in COVID-19. Sequencing was performed with immunoSEQ multiplex PCR; in TCRdb, only in-frame clones are kept and a portion is missing. The table records more than 100,000 clones, 70% to 85% of them present only once. The CDR3 has 16 residues. Germline V CDR1 and CDR2: SGDLS, YYNGEE. Trimming removed 0 bases from V and 5 bases from J, with 18 bases in between. Sequencing used peripheral blood. The rearrangement joins TRBV9 to TRBJ2-7, with D possibly matching TRBD1 (5 bases). This TCR derives from a woman between 50 and 59 years old with acute or convalescent COVID-19. The CDR3 bases are TGTGCCAGCAGCGTAGAGCCAGGGAACAACGCCAACGAGCAGTACTTC. It codes for CASSVEPGNNANEQYF.